Below are 26 T cell receptor beta chains sequenced from a single sample in a study of T cells in pancreatic ductal adenocarcinoma. The table came from immunoSEQ multiplex PCR; TCRdb's copy has only in-frame clones and leaves some out. The sample lists about 100,000 clones; more than 90% were seen once. No neoadjuvant therapy was given to the selected pancreatic ductal adenocarcinoma patients before their surgery. The sequenced sample was PBMCs. The receptors derive from a human donor with pancreatic ductal adenocarcinoma.

This chain joins TRBV2 and TRBJ2-7; possible D gene TRBD2, 5 bases. CDR3 length: 13 amino acids. From germline, CDR1 is SNHLY and CDR2 FYNNEI. Trimming removed 8 bases at V and 2 bases at J, with 13 bases between. CDR3 sequence reads: CASGGDLAYEQYF. The CDR3 nucleotides read TGTGCCAGCGGAGGAGACCTCGCCTACGAGCAGTACTTC.

Only one count was recorded for this clone. V usage is TRBV28 and J usage is TRBJ2-5; 7 nucleotides match TRBD1. The germline CDR1 and CDR2 sequences are MDHEN and SYDVKM. This CDR3 has 13 residues. The V segment lost 6 bases and the J segment 3 bases; nucleotides outside the gene matches: 4. The CDR3, as DNA: TGTGCCAGCAGCGACAGGGTAGAAGAGACCCAGTACTTC. It encodes CASSDRVEETQYF. The full variable domain, with the rest looked up from reference TRBV28 and TRBJ2-5, is DVKVTQSSRYLVKRTGEKVFLECVQDMDHENMFWYRQDPGLGLRLIYFSYDVKMKEKGDIPEGYSVSREKKERFSLILESASTNQTSMYLCASSDRVEETQYFGPGTRLLVL.

The genes are TRBV19 and TRBJ1-1; 9 bases are a match to TRBD1. V shed 4 bases, J shed 4 bases, and the junction held 10 bases outside the gene matches. This CDR3 comprises 16 residues. Germline assignment: CDR1 LNHDA and CDR2 SQIVND (reference sequence). CDR3 nucleotides: TGTGCCAGTAGTAAAAAATCCGGGACAGGGCCCACTGAAGCTTTCTTT. Protein: CASSKKSGTGPTEAFF.

This chain uses TRBV7-8 with TRBJ2-2; 12 bases match TRBD2. CDR1 is SGHVS and CDR2 is FQNEAQ in the germline V gene. V lost 7 bases, J lost 3 bases, and 3 bases stayed unmatched. This CDR3 contains 15 residues. CDR3 bases: TGTGCCAGCACCGGGACTAGCGGGTACACCGGGGAGCTGTTTTTT. This gives the protein CASTGTSGYTGELFF.

The chain uses TRBV7-9 and TRBJ2-5; a weak D match, TRBD2 (6 bases). Germline V gene sequence: CDR1 SEHNR, CDR2 FQNEAQ (reference sequence). The CDR3 sequence is 16 residues long. V was clipped by 6 bases and J by 0 bases, with 17 bases between them. The CDR3 DNA is TGTGCCAGCAGATCCCGGGAGCAAGGGGACCAAGAGACCCAGTACTTC. Amino acids: CASRSREQGDQETQYF.

V and J are TRBV6-1 and TRBJ2-7; D remains ambiguous. V lost 5 bases, J lost 0 bases, and 11 bases lay in between. The CDR3 consists of 14 residues. The germline CDR1 and CDR2 sequences are MNHNS and SASEGT. The DNA for the CDR3 is TGTGCCAGCAGTCGAGGCGGCATCTCCTACGAGCAGTACTTC. Its translation is CASSRGGISYEQYF.

This chain uses TRBV30 with TRBJ1-1; possibly TRBD1 for D (6 bases). The V end was cut by 5 bases, the J end by 5 bases, with 15 bases between. This CDR3 spans 13 amino acids. Germline V gene data show CDR1 as GTSNPN and CDR2 as SVGIG (reference sequence). CDR3 in DNA: TGTGCCTGGGGACGACAGGAAGGAACTGAAGCTTTCTTT. It specifies CAWGRQEGTEAFF.

This chain connects TRBV18 to TRBJ2-1; 7 bases are shared with TRBD1. Germline trimming cut 6 bases from V and 6 bases from J; bases unmatched to any gene: 8. Germline CDR1 KGHSH, CDR2 LQKENI. The CDR3 totals 14 residues. CDR3 nucleotides: TGTGCCAGCTCCCGACAGGGCCCCCCCAATGAGCAGTTCTTC. Translated: CASSRQGPPNEQFF. The full variable domain, its missing parts supplied by reference TRBV18 and TRBJ2-1, is NAGVMQNPRHLVRRRGQEARLRCSPMKGHSHVYWYRQLPEEGLKFMVYLQKENIIDESGMPKERFSAEFPKEGPSILRIQQVVRGDSAAYFCASSRQGPPNEQFFGPGTRLTVL.

This sequence joins TRBV7-6 and TRBJ2-3, with D possibly TRBD1 on 5 matching bases. Germline V gives CDR1 SGHVS, CDR2 FNYEAQ. Deletions cut 1 base from V and 0 bases from J, with 11 bases between. The CDR3 is made up of 16 amino acids. This chain's CDR3 is CASSLDQGWSTDTQYF. The CDR3 DNA reads TGTGCCAGCAGCTTAGACCAGGGATGGAGCACAGATACGCAGTATTTT.

This chain joins TRBV7-7 and TRBJ1-5; D is perhaps TRBD1 (5 bases). The CDR3 spans 13 residues. The V and J ends lost 5 bases and 5 bases respectively, with 10 bases between them. In germline, CDR1 is SSHAT, CDR2 FNYEAQ (reference sequence). The CDR3 sequence is CASSAGRDQPQHF. CDR3 DNA: TGTGCCAGCAGCGCGGGGCGGGATCAGCCCCAGCATTTT.

Only one count was recorded for this clone. The V call is TRBV9, the J call TRBJ2-1; the D gene is possibly TRBD2 (5 bases). CDR3 length: 13 amino acids. Germline CDR1 SGDLS, CDR2 YYNGEE. With 3 bases removed from V and 7 bases from J, the gap between germline ends came to 11 bases. The DNA of the CDR3 is TGTGCCAGCAGCGCCGAACTAGGTAATGAGCAGTTCTTC. This translates into CASSAELGNEQFF.

This chain connects TRBV4-2 to TRBJ2-5; 8 positions match TRBD2. Trimming cost V 4 bases and J 2 bases; bases outside gene matches: 9. The CDR3 runs to 16 residues. The germline V gene encodes CDR1 LGHNA and CDR2 YNFKEQ. CDR3 region: CASSLILTGGQETQYF. The CDR3 DNA reads TGTGCCAGCAGCCTCATTCTAACGGGGGGGCAAGAGACCCAGTACTTC.

This clone was picked up one time. The V call is TRBV5-1, the J call TRBJ2-4; 9 nucleotides agree with TRBD1. This CDR3 contains 13 residues. Trimming removed 4 bases from V and 6 bases from J; junction bases left unmatched: 2. Germline loops: CDR1 SGHRS, CDR2 YFSETQ. CDR3 bases: TGCGCCAGCAGCCCGGGACAGGGAAACATTCAGTACTTC. Protein: CASSPGQGNIQYF.

The rearrangement joins TRBV28 to TRBJ1-2, with D tentatively TRBD1 (5 bases). V gave up 5 bases and J gave up 0 bases, with 13 bases separating them. The CDR3 runs 15 residues. Germline V lookup: CDR1 MDHEN, CDR2 SYDVKM. CDR3 region: CASSPGGGSNYGYTF. The CDR3 DNA is TGTGCCAGCAGTCCCGGGGGTGGATCTAACTATGGCTACACCTTC.

CDR3 DNA: TGCGCCAGTCTAGCGGGATTGGCAGATACGCAGTATTTT. It translates to CASLAGLADTQYF. This sequence joins TRBV10-2 and TRBJ2-3; 9 nucleotides align to TRBD2. With 9 bases clipped from V and 4 bases from J, the junction kept 5 bases outside the gene matches. Germline V gene lookup returns CDR1 WSHSY and CDR2 SAAADI. The CDR3 extends over 13 amino acids.

The gene calls are TRBV7-9 and TRBJ2-1; 9 bases map to TRBD1. V shed 8 bases, J shed 8 bases, and the junction held 13 bases outside the gene matches. Germline values: CDR1 SEHNR, CDR2 FQNEAQ (reference sequence). The CDR3 is 15 residues long. The CDR3 sequence is CASSTPGQGSHEQFF. CDR3 DNA: TGTGCCAGCTCGACGCCGGGACAGGGAAGCCATGAGCAGTTCTTC.

The CDR3 bases are TGTGCCAGCAGCCCTGGAGCCGGGGAGCTGTTTTTT. Amino acids: CASSPGAGELFF. This chain uses TRBV11-3 with TRBJ2-2; D remains ambiguous. CDR1 and CDR2 from the germline V gene are SGHNT and YENEEA. V gave up 5 bases and J gave up 6 bases, with 7 bases separating them. The CDR3 totals 12 residues.

This chain uses TRBV30 with TRBJ2-5; TRBD2 matches at 7 bases. Germline V gene data show CDR1 as GTSNPN and CDR2 as SVGIG (reference sequence). The CDR3 runs 14 residues. The trim removed 0 bases at V and 5 bases at J, leaving 6 bases unmatched. The CDR3 coding sequence is TGTGCCTGGAGTGTGGGAGGGCCGGTGGAGACCCAGTACTTC. Protein: CAWSVGGPVETQYF.

CDR3 DNA: TGTGCCACCTCGGACACGACAGATCAGCCCCAGCATTTT. Its protein is CATSDTTDQPQHF. The rearrangement joins TRBV28 to TRBJ1-5; possible D gene TRBD1, 5 bases. The CDR3 is made up of 13 amino acids. V lost 10 bases and J lost 5, with 15 bases in between. In germline, CDR1 is MDHEN, CDR2 SYDVKM.

The chain has TRBV20-1 and TRBJ2-7; possibly TRBD1 for D (6 bases). The V gene's germline CDR1 is DFQATT and CDR2 SNEGSKA (reference sequence). The V end was cut by 4 bases, the J end by 3 bases, with 7 bases between. The CDR3 length is 11 residues. The CDR3 is CSAKGGYEQYF. The CDR3 nucleotides read TGCAGTGCTAAAGGGGGCTACGAGCAGTACTTC.

The CDR3 DNA reads as TGTGCCAGCAGCTTAGACAGGCAAGAGACCCAGTACTTC. Amino acid sequence: CASSLDRQETQYF. The chain carries TRBV7-2 and TRBJ2-5; weak D call: TRBD1 (5 bases). CDR1 is SGHTA and CDR2 is FQGNSA in the germline V gene. The CDR3 has 13 amino acids. Deletions cut 1 base from V and 2 bases from J, with 5 bases between.

The chain employs TRBV6-4 and TRBJ1-1; D might be TRBD1 (6 bases). The CDR3 consists of 14 residues. V lost 10 bases and J lost 7, with 22 bases in between. Per germline, CDR1 MRHNA and CDR2 SNTAGT. CDR3 sequence reads: CATSRLAGEGEAFF. Written as DNA, the CDR3 is TGTGCCACCTCCCGATTGGCAGGGGAGGGTGAAGCTTTCTTT.

V usage is TRBV6-1 and J usage is TRBJ2-5; 8 bases match TRBD2. The length of the CDR3 is 15 residues. The germline CDR1 and CDR2 sequences are MNHNS and SASEGT. With V trimmed by 3 bases and J by 5 bases, 8 bases remained unmatched. For the CDR3, the DNA is TGTGCCAGCAGTGATTTAGCGGGAAATCAGGAGACCCAGTACTTC. Its translation is CASSDLAGNQETQYF.

The chain uses TRBV19 and TRBJ2-5, with TRBD2 matching 9 bases. Losses at the gene ends were 3 bases for V and 7 bases for J; bases not matched to a gene: 18. Per the germline V gene, CDR1 is LNHDA and CDR2 is SQIVND (reference sequence). CDR3 length: 18 residues. The CDR3 DNA follows: TGTGCCAGTAGTATCTCGGACGGCGGACTAGCGAGAACAGGGACCCAGTACTTC. Translation gives CASSISDGGLARTGTQYF. Using reference TRBV19 and TRBJ2-5 for the parts outside the CDR3, the full variable domain is DGGITQSPKYLFRKEGQNVTLSCEQNLNHDAMYWYRQDPGQGLRLIYYSQIVNDFQKGDIAEGYSVSREKKESFPLTVTSAQKNPTAFYLCASSISDGGLARTGTQYFGPGTRLLVL.

The rearrangement joins TRBV20-1 to TRBJ2-5; perhaps TRBD2 as D (6 bases). Trimming removed 5 bases at V and 5 bases at J, with 6 bases between. Germline CDR1 DFQATT, CDR2 SNEGSKA (reference sequence). CDR3 size: 10 residues. In nucleotides, the CDR3 is TGCAGTGCTGCGGGGGAGACCCAGTACTTC. Its protein product is CSAAGETQYF.

The V call is TRBV5-1, the J call TRBJ2-1, with 9 nucleotides matching TRBD2. CDR3 length equals 19 residues. J was trimmed by 4 bases and V by 5 bases; bases with no gene match: 19. Germline lookup yields CDR1 SGHRS and CDR2 YFSETQ. CDR3 sequence (DNA): TGCGCCAGCAGTTCAGCCGCGGGATTTCTAGCGGGACCTTACAATGAGCAGTTCTTC. This codes for CASSSAAGFLAGPYNEQFF.